This is a list of T cell receptor beta chains from one sample in a study of blood T cells in healthy people across ages. TCRdb re-called the 5' RACE reads with MiXCR, one entry per CDR3 protein. The repertoire consists of some 850,000 distinct CDR3 sequences, with roughly 26% occurring once and the leading ten covering about 3%. These data were also reused for a study on T cells of mothers and their children.

The sequenced sample was blood. The receptors stem from a boy younger than 18 in good health. Each CDR3 is given with its conserved first and last residue. Fields, in order: J gene, V gene, D gene, CDR3 protein. D genes are given only for firm matches.

j_call: TRBJ1-4; v_call: TRBV20-1; d_call: NA; cdr3_aa: CSARDLQWATNEKLFF
j_call: TRBJ2-5; v_call: TRBV6-5; d_call: TRBD2; cdr3_aa: CASSSSGGTQETQYF
j_call: TRBJ1-2; v_call: TRBV29-1; d_call: NA; cdr3_aa: CSVDWADHYGYTF
j_call: TRBJ1-3; v_call: TRBV7-9; d_call: NA; cdr3_aa: CASSLVAVSSGNTIYF
j_call: TRBJ1-6; v_call: TRBV20-1; d_call: TRBD1; cdr3_aa: CSARDFKQGAGSPLHF
j_call: TRBJ2-7; v_call: TRBV20-1; d_call: NA; cdr3_aa: CSARDGTGIHEQYF
j_call: TRBJ1-6; v_call: TRBV4-1; d_call: NA; cdr3_aa: CASSQLGLRDTKRNSPLHF
j_call: TRBJ1-6; v_call: TRBV7-9; d_call: NA; cdr3_aa: CASQPALSSYNSPLHF
j_call: TRBJ2-5; v_call: TRBV10-3; d_call: NA; cdr3_aa: CTSRDYQETQYF
j_call: TRBJ2-6; v_call: TRBV7-9; d_call: TRBD1; cdr3_aa: CASSSAPGTGARVLTF
j_call: TRBJ2-1; v_call: TRBV7-8; d_call: NA; cdr3_aa: CASSLQARQLEQFF
j_call: TRBJ1-1; v_call: TRBV2; d_call: TRBD1; cdr3_aa: CASAPTGVTEAFF
j_call: TRBJ2-7; v_call: TRBV29-1; d_call: NA; cdr3_aa: CSVGRVGGEQYF
j_call: TRBJ1-5; v_call: TRBV6-6; d_call: NA; cdr3_aa: CASSRRTDYSNQPQHF
j_call: TRBJ1-2; v_call: TRBV6-1; d_call: NA; cdr3_aa: CASSEPDGYTF
j_call: TRBJ1-4; v_call: TRBV12-3/TRBV12-4; d_call: NA; cdr3_aa: CASSSSGTEKLFF
j_call: TRBJ2-1; v_call: TRBV7-9; d_call: NA; cdr3_aa: CASTVRDTGDEQFF
j_call: TRBJ2-1; v_call: TRBV5-6; d_call: NA; cdr3_aa: CASSDENNEQFF
j_call: TRBJ2-5; v_call: TRBV4-1; d_call: NA; cdr3_aa: CASSQSGARETQYF
j_call: TRBJ1-2; v_call: TRBV12-3/TRBV12-4; d_call: NA; cdr3_aa: CASSRGARGYGYTF
j_call: TRBJ2-3; v_call: TRBV12-3/TRBV12-4; d_call: NA; cdr3_aa: CASKLDKGTDTQYF
j_call: TRBJ2-7; v_call: TRBV3-1; d_call: NA; cdr3_aa: CASSQEEGGPDEQYF
j_call: TRBJ2-2; v_call: TRBV25-1; d_call: NA; cdr3_aa: CASTSGGFTGELFF
j_call: TRBJ2-7; v_call: TRBV4-1; d_call: TRBD1; cdr3_aa: CASSLRGQGKDEQYF
j_call: TRBJ2-7; v_call: TRBV2; d_call: NA; cdr3_aa: CASSEVLGTGRSEQYF
j_call: TRBJ2-1; v_call: TRBV12-3/TRBV12-4; d_call: TRBD2; cdr3_aa: CASSGLAGEQFF
j_call: TRBJ2-4; v_call: TRBV12-3/TRBV12-4; d_call: NA; cdr3_aa: CASALDSKNIQYF
j_call: NA; v_call: TRBV7-3; d_call: TRBD2; cdr3_aa: CASSASGTRSSEQYF
j_call: TRBJ2-1; v_call: TRBV5-5; d_call: TRBD2; cdr3_aa: CASSFVAGNYNEQFF
j_call: TRBJ2-4; v_call: TRBV15; d_call: NA; cdr3_aa: CATSRAAGIQYF
j_call: NA; v_call: TRBV2; d_call: NA; cdr3_aa: CASSVAAQETQYF
j_call: TRBJ2-5; v_call: TRBV9; d_call: TRBD2; cdr3_aa: CASSGWTSGGAGETQYF
j_call: TRBJ1-3; v_call: TRBV9; d_call: NA; cdr3_aa: CASSMLIRGSGNTIYF
j_call: TRBJ1-1; v_call: TRBV20-1; d_call: NA; cdr3_aa: CSAWTRENTEAFF
j_call: TRBJ1-2; v_call: TRBV2; d_call: TRBD1; cdr3_aa: CASRGGTGKNYGYTF
j_call: TRBJ2-1; v_call: TRBV2; d_call: NA; cdr3_aa: CASSEVGPVEEQFF
j_call: TRBJ2-6; v_call: TRBV7-3; d_call: NA; cdr3_aa: CASSLMEGAGANVLTF
j_call: TRBJ2-4; v_call: TRBV5-5; d_call: TRBD2; cdr3_aa: CASSAREGSLAKNIQYF
j_call: TRBJ1-4; v_call: TRBV5-1; d_call: NA; cdr3_aa: CASSPTGPTNEKLFF
j_call: TRBJ2-5; v_call: TRBV4-1; d_call: NA; cdr3_aa: CASSPYSWETQYF